What follows are 8 T cell receptor beta chains derived from one specimen sequenced in a study of OX40 agonist ivuxolimab in advanced cancers. Libraries were prepared through the immunoSEQ multiplex PCR assay. The clones in this table, taken by TCRdb from immuneACCESS, are in-frame only. Not every clone is retained; where verified, under half of the shortfall comes from an unresolved V gene, and the cause of the rest is unknown. For this sample the table gives 40,000 to 50,000 clones, of which roughly 90% were detected only once. The ten biggest clones cover roughly 0.57% of the sample. The material was CD4+ or CD8+ T cells sorted from blood, obtained in a trial of the OX40 agonist ivuxolimab. The receptors shown here come from an adult with an advanced solid tumor such as melanoma, head and neck, liver or kidney cancer.

This clone was detected only once. Other DNA sequences within the sample encode an identical CDR3. V and J are TRBV11-1 and TRBJ2-7, with D possibly being TRBD1 (5 bases). Deletions cut 1 base from V and 2 bases from J, with 18 bases between. Per germline, CDR1 SGHAT and CDR2 FQDESV (reference sequence). This CDR3 contains 17 residues. CDR3 nucleotide sequence: TGTGCCAGCAGCTTAGGGTACCCCTCTCAAGGGGCCTACGAGCAGTACTTC. This encodes CASSLGYPSQGAYEQYF.

The rearrangement joins TRBV13 to TRBJ2-7, with D maybe TRBD2 (6 bases). CDR3 length equals 15 residues. Trimming pared 5 bases from V and 2 bases from J, leaving 16 bases between. The germline CDR1 and CDR2 sequences are PRHDT and FYEKMQ (reference sequence). The CDR3 bases are TGTGCCAGCAGCGAAGGGGCGGGGTCAACCTACGAGCAGTACTTC. Its protein product is CASSEGAGSTYEQYF. Based on the CDR3 plus reference TRBV13 and TRBJ2-7, the full variable domain is AAGVIQSPRHLIKEKRETATLKCYPIPRHDTVYWYQQGPGQDPQFLISFYEKMQSDKGSIPDRFSAQQFSDYHSELNMSSLELGDSALYFCASSEGAGSTYEQYFGPGTRLTVT.

Points on this clone: The same CDR3 can be traced to other DNA sequences in this sample. V is TRBV7-2 and J is TRBJ2-2, with a possible D match to TRBD1 (6 bases). Germline lookup yields CDR1 SGHTA and CDR2 FQGNSA. Trimming cost V 3 bases and J 0 bases, with 8 bases left between them. The CDR3 extends over 15 amino acids. CDR3 nucleotides: TGTGCCAGCAGCTTCAGGACAGCGAACACCGGGGAGCTGTTTTTT. This gives the protein CASSFRTANTGELFF.

This clone was observed once. V and J are TRBV7-8 and TRBJ1-1; TRBD1 might be the D (5 bases). Trimming took off 3 bases at V and 1 base at J, with 12 bases between the two ends. The germline CDR1 and CDR2 sequences are SGHVS and FQNEAQ. The CDR3 covers 15 residues. CDR3 amino acids: CASSLFRQPNTEAFF. CDR3 bases: TGTGCCAGCAGCTTGTTCCGACAGCCGAACACTGAAGCTTTCTTT.

The rearrangement joins TRBV2 to TRBJ2-7; possibly TRBD1 or TRBD2 for D (6 bases each). Germline lookup yields CDR1 SNHLY and CDR2 FYNNEI. The V and J ends lost 7 bases and 0 bases respectively, with 13 bases between them. The CDR3 contains 14 residues. The CDR3 nucleotides read TGTGCCAGCACCCGTAGGGGGGCCTCCTACGAGCAGTACTTC. Translating gives CASTRRGASYEQYF.

This sequence joins TRBV29-1 and TRBJ2-1; 7 bases map to TRBD2. This CDR3 region has 12 residues. Per germline, CDR1 SQVTM and CDR2 ANQGSEA. J gave up 10 bases and V 6 bases, and 9 bases lay outside the gene matches. The chain's CDR3 is CSVGGTYGEQFF. CDR3 sequence (DNA): TGCAGCGTGGGGGGGACGTATGGAGAGCAGTTCTTC.

The chain recombines TRBV7-2 with TRBJ2-3; D unresolved. The CDR3 is 13 residues long. The V end lost 5 bases, the J end lost 8 bases, and 14 bases lay between the germline ends. Germline loops: CDR1 SGHTA, CDR2 FQGNSA. CDR3 nucleotides: TGTGCCAGCAGCCCGTCCGGTGGTGTTACGCAGTATTTT. The encoded protein is CASSPSGGVTQYF.

The genes are TRBV5-1 and TRBJ2-2; 7 bases are a match to TRBD1. V shed 4 bases and J 7 bases; nucleotides not matched to a gene: 10. Germline V gene data show CDR1 as SGHRS and CDR2 as YFSETQ. This CDR3 spans 15 amino acids. The CDR3 sequence is CASSPMTGPGGELFF. The DNA for the CDR3 is TGCGCCAGCAGCCCGATGACAGGGCCTGGCGGGGAGCTGTTTTTT.